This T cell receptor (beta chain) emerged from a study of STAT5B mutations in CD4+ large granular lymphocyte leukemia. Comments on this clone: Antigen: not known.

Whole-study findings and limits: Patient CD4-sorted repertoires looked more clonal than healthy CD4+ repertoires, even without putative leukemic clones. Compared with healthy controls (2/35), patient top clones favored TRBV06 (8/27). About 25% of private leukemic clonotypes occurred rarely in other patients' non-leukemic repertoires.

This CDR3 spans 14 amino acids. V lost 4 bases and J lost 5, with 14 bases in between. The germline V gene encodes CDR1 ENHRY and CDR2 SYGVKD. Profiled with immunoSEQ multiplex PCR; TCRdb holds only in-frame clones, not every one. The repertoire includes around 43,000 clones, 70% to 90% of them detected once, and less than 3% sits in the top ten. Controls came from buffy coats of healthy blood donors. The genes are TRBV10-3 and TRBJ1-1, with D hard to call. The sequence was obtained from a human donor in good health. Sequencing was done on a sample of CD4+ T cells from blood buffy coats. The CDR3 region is CAISGQAGETEAFF. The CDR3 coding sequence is TGTGCCATCAGTGGGCAAGCGGGCGAGACTGAAGCTTTCTTT.